The 20 T cell receptor beta chains listed next were all sequenced from one sample in a study of T-cell memory formation after mild COVID-19 (dated by TCRdb to 2020 to 2022). The library came from 5' RACE. The reads were generated on an Illumina NovaSeq 6000. TCRdb reprocessed the public reads (quality trimming at Q25 with fastp, clone calling with MiXCR) and kept in-frame beta chains. CDR3 protein sequences are deduplicated, and each keeps its most common genes and DNA. This sample has 470,000 or so distinct CDR3 sequences in its table, and about a sixth of those were observed once. The ten biggest clones cover around a fifth of the sample. Sequencing used PBMCs or a T cell subset sorted from them (not recorded which). The source of these receptors is a man between 18 and 35 years old who had mild COVID-19 (a few samples of this study predate the infection). The sample titles of this study are shuffled in the database, so cell type and time point are left out; the donor was told from shared clones.

As DNA, the CDR3 is TGTGCCAGCAGCTGGGGACAGTTCCATAATTCACCCCTCCACTTT. It encodes CASSWGQFHNSPLHF. The V call is TRBV5-8, the J call TRBJ1-6; 7 bases are shared with TRBD1. With 3 bases clipped from V and 5 bases from J, the junction kept 5 bases outside the gene matches. Germline V gene data show CDR1 as SGHTS and CDR2 as YDEGEE. This CDR3 is built from 15 residues.

In its sample, this clonotype was seen many times. The chain has TRBV7-2 and TRBJ2-3, with TRBD2 matching over 9 bases. There are 15 residues in the CDR3. V trimming: 3 bases; J trimming: 2 bases; junction bases outside the gene matches: 3. Germline V CDR1 and CDR2: SGHTA, FQGNSA. The CDR3 DNA sequence: TGTGCCAGCAGCTTGCTAGCGGGGTACACAGATACGCAGTATTTT. Translation gives CASSLLAGYTDTQYF. The variable domain in full, with the rest retrieved from reference TRBV7-2 and TRBJ2-3, is GAGVSQSPSNKVTEKGKDVELRCDPISGHTALYWYRQSLGQGLEFLIYFQGNSAPDKSGLPSDRFSAERTGGSVSTLTIQRTQQEDSAVYLCASSLLAGYTDTQYFGPGTRLTVL.

The genes are TRBV7-2 and TRBJ2-3; 14 bases are shared with TRBD2. The trim removed 2 bases at V and 9 bases at J, leaving 4 bases unmatched. From germline, CDR1 is SGHTA and CDR2 FQGNSA. The CDR3 is made up of 15 amino acids. The CDR3: CASSLTGLAGVTQYF. The CDR3 coding sequence is TGTGCCAGCAGCTTAACGGGACTAGCGGGGGTAACGCAGTATTTT.

This clonotype was counted at least ten times. The chain uses TRBV6-5 and TRBJ1-2; TRBD1 agrees at 7 bases. J lost 7 bases, V lost 2 bases, and 7 bases had no gene match. Germline CDR1 reads MNHEY; CDR2 reads SVGAGI. The CDR3 contains 14 residues. The CDR3 loop is CASSYRRTGGGYTF. For the CDR3, the DNA is TGTGCCAGCAGTTACCGGAGGACAGGCGGTGGCTACACCTTC.

As DNA, the CDR3 is TGTGCCAGCAGCCCCCCGGGGCAGGACAATGAGCAGTTCTTC. As protein: CASSPPGQDNEQFF. The chain uses TRBV11-2 and TRBJ2-1; either TRBD1 or TRBD2 may supply D (5 bases each). Per the germline V gene, CDR1 is SGHAT and CDR2 is FQNNGV. Trimming pared 5 bases from V and 5 bases from J, leaving 13 bases between. The CDR3 consists of 14 residues.

This rearrangement joins TRBV12-5 to TRBJ2-3; the D gene is possibly TRBD2 (6 bases). Germline V CDR1 and CDR2: LGHNT, FRNRAP. The germline V and J ends were trimmed by 5 bases and 0 bases, with 15 bases remaining between them. The CDR3 covers 16 residues. The CDR3 DNA sequence: TGTGCTAGTGGTACGCCTCCTAGCGTAAGCACAGATACGCAGTATTTT. Translating gives CASGTPPSVSTDTQYF.

A few counts support this clonotype. The chain recombines TRBV9 with TRBJ2-1; tentatively, D is TRBD2 (6 bases). Germline V gene data show CDR1 as SGDLS and CDR2 as YYNGEE. The CDR3 has 15 amino acids. Trimming shortened V by 2 bases and J by 3 bases, and 12 bases separated the two germline ends. The CDR3 loop is CASSVSNGGYNEQFF. The CDR3 coding sequence is TGTGCCAGCAGCGTCTCTAACGGGGGCTACAATGAGCAGTTCTTC.

The sample holds a few counts of this clonotype. CDR3 in DNA: TGTGCCAGCAGTCGCCGGGACAGTGAAGCTTTCTTT. This encodes CASSRRDSEAFF. The gene calls are TRBV6-5 and TRBJ1-1; 7 bases map to TRBD1. CDR1 and CDR2 (germline): MNHEY, SVGAGI. J was trimmed by 7 bases and V by 5 bases; bases with no gene match: 4. CDR3 length: 12 amino acids.

This clonotype has more than one count but fewer than ten. This chain joins TRBV20-1 and TRBJ1-6, with 8 nucleotides matching TRBD1. Germline CDR1 DFQATT, CDR2 SNEGSKA (reference sequence). V lost 0 bases and J lost 4; bases outside the gene matches: 8. The CDR3 has 17 amino acids. CDR3 DNA sequence: TGCAGTGCTAGAGATCGTGCTGGGACAGGATATAATTCACCCCTCCACTTT. It is translated as CSARDRAGTGYNSPLHF.

This rearrangement joins TRBV24-1 to TRBJ1-5, with D unresolved. V dropped 4 bases and J dropped 3 bases, with 12 bases sitting between them. The CDR3 length is 15 residues. Per germline, CDR1 KGHDR and CDR2 SFDVKD. The CDR3: CATSEGMRTNQPQHF. CDR3 bases: TGTGCCACCAGTGAGGGGATGAGGACCAATCAGCCCCAGCATTTT.

This clonotype occurred a few times. The V call is TRBV20-1, the J call TRBJ2-5; a weak D match, TRBD2 (7 bases). Germline V gene data show CDR1 as DFQATT and CDR2 as SNEGSKA (reference sequence). The CDR3 loop spans 14 amino acids. The V end lost 5 bases, the J end lost 5 bases, and 18 bases lay between the germline ends. CDR3 residues: CSAPAGGAWETQYF. The DNA of the CDR3 is TGCAGTGCTCCAGCTGGGGGGGCCTGGGAGACCCAGTACTTC.

The chain is built from TRBV12-3 or TRBV12-4 and TRBJ2-7; no clear D. The length of the CDR3 is 15 residues. V was cut by 1 base and J by 2 bases, with 12 bases left in between. The CDR3 nucleotides are TGTGCCAGCAGTTTAGGACTCGGGCAGCCCTACGAGCAGTACTTC. Its protein product is CASSLGLGQPYEQYF.

The chain carries TRBV7-6 and TRBJ2-2, with TRBD1 identical over 12 bases. The CDR3 length is 15 residues. CDR1 and CDR2 (germline): SGHVS, FNYEAQ. J gave up 4 bases and V 7 bases, and 4 bases lay outside the gene matches. This chain's CDR3 is CASTGTGGVTGELFF. For the CDR3, the DNA is TGTGCCAGCACCGGGACAGGGGGCGTCACCGGGGAGCTGTTTTTT.

V usage is TRBV7-9 and J usage is TRBJ2-1, with D possibly matching TRBD2 (5 bases). Germline CDR1 and CDR2: SEHNR and FQNEAQ (reference sequence). V dropped 2 bases and J dropped 9 bases, with 8 bases sitting between them. This CDR3 is 12 amino acids long. The CDR3 sequence: CASSLSEGEQFF. The CDR3 region has the DNA TGTGCCAGCAGCTTAAGCGAGGGTGAGCAGTTCTTC. Full variable domain (missing parts from reference TRBV7-9 and TRBJ2-1): DTGVSQNPRHKITKRGQNVTFRCDPISEHNRLYWYRQTLGQGPEFLTYFQNEAQLEKSRLLSDRFSAERPKGSFSTLEIQRTEQGDSAMYLCASSLSEGEQFFGPGTRLTVL.

This clonotype has a handful of counts. The gene calls are TRBV18 and TRBJ2-7; D is possibly TRBD2 (5 bases). The V end was cut by 6 bases, the J end by 1 base, with 28 bases between. This CDR3 is built from 19 residues. CDR1 is KGHSH and CDR2 is LQKENI in the germline V gene. CDR3 loop: CASSRPQRTYSLASYEQYV. The CDR3 DNA reads TGTGCCAGCTCCCGACCTCAGCGGACCTACTCCCTTGCATCCTACGAGCAGTACGTC.

This clonotype was counted a few times. This rearrangement joins TRBV4-1 to TRBJ2-7, with TRBD1 matching over 9 bases. V lost 4 bases, J lost 1 base, and 5 bases stayed unmatched. The CDR3 runs 15 residues. Looked up from germline, CDR1 is MGHRA and CDR2 is YSYEKL. CDR3: CASSLGGTGSYEQYV. In nucleotides, the CDR3 is TGCGCCAGCAGCCTAGGAGGGACAGGGTCCTACGAGCAGTACGTC.

This clonotype was recorded many times. The gene calls are TRBV12-3 or TRBV12-4 and TRBJ2-3; TRBD2 aligns across 9 bases. With V trimmed by 8 bases and J by 6 bases, 15 bases remained unmatched. CDR3 length: 16 residues. The CDR3 region is CASSGLAGALRDTQYF. The CDR3 DNA reads as TGTGCCAGCTCCGGCTTAGCGGGGGCCCTCCGCGATACGCAGTATTTT.

This clonotype was detected only a few times. The V and J genes are TRBV4-2 and TRBJ2-3; D is ambiguous. The CDR3 covers 13 residues. V lost 6 bases to trimming and J lost 2 bases, with 9 bases between them. Looked up from germline, CDR1 is LGHNA and CDR2 is YNFKEQ. In nucleotides, the CDR3 is TGTGCCAGCAGGGGGTCCCCCACAGATACGCAGTATTTT. Translation: CASRGSPTDTQYF.

The chain joins TRBV6-2 or TRBV6-3 to TRBJ2-7; D uncertain. CDR3 length: 13 residues. The germline CDR1 and CDR2 sequences are MNHEY and SVGEGT. V lost 6 bases to trimming and J lost 0 bases, with 9 bases between them. The CDR3 DNA reads as TGTGCCAGCAGGTCGGGCAGCTCCTACGAGCAGTACGTC. This sequence encodes CASRSGSSYEQYV.

This clonotype was counted only a few times. J is TRBJ2-3 and V is TRBV5-1; a possible D gene is TRBD2 (5 bases). The ends were cut back, 0 bases at V and 2 bases at J, with 16 bases in the middle. This CDR3 has 17 residues. Germline CDR1 is SGHRS and CDR2 is YFSETQ. The CDR3 DNA sequence: TGCGCCAGCAGCTTGGCCGATTTAGCGTCCCCCACAGATACGCAGTATTTT. Its translation: CASSLADLASPTDTQYF.